The clone carrying this T cell receptor beta chain was detected once. The junction departs from germline at one end; a sequencing error may be responsible. The record originates from a study of blood T cell repertoires in COVID-19. As for the study in general: The United States, Italy and Spain supplied acute and convalescent COVID-19 samples. PBMCs, B-cell-depleted T cells, or T cells provided the cDNA or gDNA that made up the material.

CDR1 and CDR2 (germline): SGHKS, YYEKEE (reference sequence). The CDR3 length is 13 residues. Seattle enrolled patients during active infection and tracked them longitudinally. TCRdb's table, derived via immunoSEQ multiplex PCR, lists solely in-frame clones and lacks some. This table holds roughly 250,000 clones, over 75% found once. The receptor was isolated from a human donor with COVID-19, enrolled during active disease. The donor label of this sample is uncertain. The source material was peripheral blood. The gene calls are TRBV5-5 and TRBJ1-2; D unresolved. CDR3 nucleotides: TGTGCCAGCAGCTTCGCCCCTAAGTATGGCTACACCTTC. This sequence encodes CASSFAPKYGYTF.